The 8 T cell receptor beta chains in this list originate from one sample, sequenced in a study of T-cell reconstitution after alpha-beta-depleted transplantation in children. Construction of the TCRbeta library involved unique molecular identifiers. TCRdb re-derived calls from the PCR reads in MiXCR, one entry per CDR3 protein. The data show some 590,000 distinct CDR3 sequences, 10% to 13% seen once. Sequenced here: PBMCs from the stem cell graft donor, sampled from the stem cell graft. The receptor set was obtained from a human donor who donated a stem cell graft to a child with acute myeloid leukemia.

This clonotype was seen many times. The chain links TRBV5-6 to TRBJ2-3, with D perhaps matching TRBD1 (5 bases). Deletions cut 1 base from V and 6 bases from J, with 15 bases between. Germline V gene data show CDR1 as SGHDT and CDR2 as YYEEEE. The CDR3 has 15 amino acids. CDR3 in DNA: TGTGCCAGCAGCTTGCCAGGGCCGGGTTCGGATACGCAGTATTTT. Its protein is CASSLPGPGSDTQYF.

CDR3 loop: CSARLGGYEQYF. Here the CDR3 DNA reads TGCAGTGCTAGACTGGGCGGCTACGAGCAGTACTTC. The V call is TRBV20-1, the J call TRBJ2-7; D gene unclear. Germline CDR1 DFQATT, CDR2 SNEGSKA (reference sequence). V lost 2 bases and J 3 bases, leaving 8 bases between the germline ends. The CDR3 runs to 12 residues.

This clonotype was seen only a few times. The CDR3 DNA sequence: TGTGCCAGCAGCTCGGTGACGAGGGATGGTAAAGATACGCAGTATTTT. Amino acids: CASSSVTRDGKDTQYF. The rearrangement joins TRBV5-6 to TRBJ2-3, with D perhaps TRBD2 (5 bases). CDR3 length equals 16 residues. Germline CDR1 and CDR2: SGHDT and YYEEEE. V lost 3 bases to trimming and J lost 5 bases, with 19 bases between them.

In this sample, this clonotype turned up a few times. This sequence joins TRBV5-5 and TRBJ2-3; D may be TRBD1 or TRBD2 (6 bases each). The CDR3 consists of 16 residues. Germline CDR1 reads SGHKS; CDR2 reads YYEKEE (reference sequence). The V end was cut by 4 bases, the J end by 1 base, with 16 bases between. The CDR3 reads CASSVEGGLGTDTQYF. In nucleotides, the CDR3 is TGTGCCAGCAGCGTGGAAGGGGGGCTGGGCACAGATACGCAGTATTTT.

The chain carries TRBV20-1 and TRBJ2-6; D is ambiguous. The V gene's germline CDR1 is DFQATT and CDR2 SNEGSKA (reference sequence). The CDR3 totals 16 residues. V lost 2 bases and J lost 2, with 13 bases in between. The CDR3 coding sequence is TGCAGTGCTAGATTTGATCTAGGGCCTGGGGCCAACGTCCTGACTTTC. Translating gives CSARFDLGPGANVLTF.

This clonotype was observed a handful of times. The chain recombines TRBV3-1 with TRBJ1-5; 8 positions agree with TRBD1. The CDR3 is 16 amino acids. V lost 1 base to trimming and J lost 2 bases; unmatched junction nucleotides: 4. Germline V gene sequence: CDR1 LGHDT, CDR2 YNNKEL (reference sequence). CDR3 in DNA: TGTGCCAGCAGCCAAGGGGAGGACAGGGGCAATCAGCCCCAGCATTTT. Its protein product is CASSQGEDRGNQPQHF.

This clonotype occurred a few times. The V and J genes are TRBV29-1 and TRBJ1-3; D is undetermined. Germline V gene lookup returns CDR1 SQVTM and CDR2 ANQGSEA. Deletions cut 5 bases from V and 0 bases from J, with 8 bases between. The CDR3 has 13 residues. For the CDR3, the DNA is TGCAGCGTTTTTAACTACTCTGGAAACACCATATATTTT. As protein: CSVFNYSGNTIYF.

The gene calls are TRBV6-1 and TRBJ2-2; D perhaps matches TRBD2 (6 bases). The germline V gene has CDR1 MNHNS and CDR2 SASEGT. This CDR3 spans 15 amino acids. Deletions cut 6 bases from V and 4 bases from J, with 15 bases between. The CDR3 bases are TGTGCCAGCAGCCGGGCGACTAGTGGCACCGGGGAGCTGTTTTTT. Protein: CASSRATSGTGELFF.